The 13 T cell receptor beta chains in this list originate from one sample, sequenced in a study of metastatic and nonmetastatic thyroid tumors. There were no patients who had received any treatment before thyroid surgery. MiXCR reprocessed the PCR reads for TCRdb. The sample holds about 56,000 clones, 30% seen once. Sequenced: blood. Receptor source: a female donor with papillary thyroid cancer or a benign thyroid nodule (not recorded which). Some clones in this sample may be carry-over from other donors' samples.

In nucleotides, the CDR3 is TGTGCCAGCAGGCCCGGCGGGGTCGGGGGTGAGCAGTTCTTC. This sequence encodes CASRPGGVGGEQFF. The V call is TRBV11-2, the J call TRBJ2-1; perhaps TRBD2 as D (6 bases). V shed 6 bases and J shed 9 bases, with 18 bases lying between them. The germline CDR1 and CDR2 sequences are SGHAT and FQNNGV. There are 14 residues in the CDR3.

The table lists this clone with a few counts. The chain combines TRBV28 with TRBJ1-2; TRBD1 is a possible D gene (6 bases). Trimming removed 8 bases at V and 0 bases at J, with 10 bases between. Germline loops: CDR1 MDHEN, CDR2 SYDVKM. The CDR3 is 13 residues long. Here the CDR3 DNA reads TGTGCCAGCCTGGGGGCGCCTAACTATGGCTACACCTTC. Translating it yields CASLGAPNYGYTF.

The chain links TRBV19 to TRBJ2-7; D might be TRBD1 (5 bases). Germline assignment: CDR1 LNHDA and CDR2 SQIVND (reference sequence). The CDR3 sequence is 13 residues long. V was clipped by 5 bases and J by 2 bases, with 10 bases between them. This CDR3 reads CASSRQGPYEQYF. The CDR3, as DNA: TGTGCCAGTAGTCGCCAGGGCCCCTACGAGCAGTACTTC.

In this sample, this clone turned up a few times. The chain joins TRBV7-9 to TRBJ2-7; TRBD1 is a possible D gene (6 bases). Trimming took off 1 base at V and 5 bases at J, with 9 bases between the two ends. Germline values: CDR1 SEHNR, CDR2 FQNEAQ (reference sequence). The CDR3 runs 13 residues. CDR3 sequence (DNA): TGTGCCAGCAGCTTAGGGGCAGGGGACGAGCAGTACTTC. This sequence encodes CASSLGAGDEQYF. Using reference TRBV7-9 and TRBJ2-7 for the parts outside the CDR3, the full variable domain is DTGVSQNPRHKITKRGQNVTFRCDPISEHNRLYWYRQTLGQGPEFLTYFQNEAQLEKSRLLSDRFSAERPKGSFSTLEIQRTEQGDSAMYLCASSLGAGDEQYFGPGTRLTVT.

This clone showed up just a few times. The chain employs TRBV2 and TRBJ2-1; 11 positions agree with TRBD2. The CDR3 contains 15 residues. The germline gives CDR1 SNHLY, CDR2 FYNNEI. V gave up 7 bases and J gave up 5 bases; unmatched junction bases: 7. CDR3 sequence: CASKKLAGGNNEQFF. As DNA, the CDR3 is TGTGCCAGCAAAAAGCTAGCGGGAGGCAACAATGAGCAGTTCTTC. Using reference TRBV2 and TRBJ2-1 for the parts outside the CDR3, the full variable domain is EPEVTQTPSHQVTQMGQEVILRCVPISNHLYFYWYRQILGQKVEFLVSFYNNEISEKSEIFDDQFSVERPDGSNFTLKIRSTKLEDSAMYFCASKKLAGGNNEQFFGPGTRLTVL.

This chain links TRBV5-1 with TRBJ2-7, with TRBD1 as a possible D gene (5 bases). Germline V gene data show CDR1 as SGHRS and CDR2 as YFSETQ. The CDR3 has 14 residues. V was pared by 1 base and J by 2 bases, with 10 bases between. CDR3 residues: CASSLRTNTYEQYF. The DNA of the CDR3 is TGCGCCAGCAGCTTGAGGACAAATACCTACGAGCAGTACTTC.

The chain has TRBV5-1 and TRBJ1-2, with TRBD1 matching over 10 bases. This CDR3 contains 14 residues. Germline V lookup: CDR1 SGHRS, CDR2 YFSETQ. The V gene end was trimmed by 4 bases and the J gene end by 4 bases; junction bases not matched to a gene: 4. As DNA, the CDR3 is TGCGCCAGCAGCCAGGGACAGGGGTTCTATGGCTACACCTTC. Translating it yields CASSQGQGFYGYTF.

This clone was seen repeatedly, ten times or more. The chain has TRBV6-2 or TRBV6-3 and TRBJ2-3; D unresolved. This CDR3 is 15 amino acids long. V was pared by 0 bases and J by 1 base, with 8 bases between. Looked up from germline, CDR1 is MNHEY and CDR2 is SVGEGT. The CDR3 DNA reads TGTGCCAGCAGTTACTCGCAGCTTCGCACAGATACGCAGTATTTT. The encoded protein is CASSYSQLRTDTQYF.

This clone was seen repeatedly, ten times or more. V and J are TRBV6-6 and TRBJ1-2; D is possibly TRBD1 (5 bases). The V and J ends lost 1 base and 2 bases respectively, with 11 bases between them. The germline V gene encodes CDR1 MNHNY and CDR2 SVGAGI (reference sequence). This CDR3 is 15 amino acids long. CDR3 protein: CASSYYRTGNYGYTF. In DNA form, the CDR3 reads TGTGCCAGCAGTTACTACAGAACAGGAAACTATGGCTACACCTTC.

This clone was picked up a small number of times. The chain is built from TRBV6-1 and TRBJ1-6, with D possibly being TRBD1 (6 bases). The V end was cut by 5 bases, the J end by 3 bases, with 11 bases between. CDR3 size: 15 residues. The V gene's germline CDR1 is MNHNS and CDR2 SASEGT. The DNA for the CDR3 is TGTGCCAGCAGTCCGCGGGACAACTATAATTCACCCCTCCACTTT. It is translated as CASSPRDNYNSPLHF.

This clone was observed a handful of times. The rearrangement links TRBV10-3 to TRBJ2-7; no definite D call. V was trimmed by 2 bases and J by 3 bases, leaving 8 bases between them. The CDR3 runs 13 residues. Germline CDR1 and CDR2: ENHRY and SYGVKD. The CDR3 sequence is CAISENTNYEQYF. The CDR3 region has the DNA TGTGCCATCAGTGAGAACACCAACTACGAGCAGTACTTC.

In DNA, the CDR3 is TGTGCCAGTACCCCGGAGGACAGGGGGCTGCAGCCCCAGCATTTT. This codes for CASTPEDRGLQPQHF. The chain uses TRBV19 and TRBJ1-5; 11 positions match TRBD1. The J segment lost 7 bases and the V segment lost 7 bases, leaving 9 bases of the junction unmatched. Germline V gives CDR1 LNHDA, CDR2 SQIVND (reference sequence). The CDR3 consists of 15 residues.

The rearrangement uses TRBV6-4 and TRBJ2-1; D not resolved. The CDR3 totals 14 residues. Germline CDR1 and CDR2: MRHNA and SNTAGT. The V end lost 2 bases, the J end lost 5 bases, and 10 bases lay between the germline ends. The DNA for the CDR3 is TGTGCCAGCAGTGACGGAGTGGCACACAATGAGCAGTTCTTC. Protein product: CASSDGVAHNEQFF.